Below are 6 T cell receptor beta chains sequenced from a single sample in a study of monozygotic twins with inflammatory bowel disease. TCRdb re-called the 5' RACE reads and catalogs CDR3 proteins one per entry, DNA excluded. Its listing shows under 350,000 distinct CDR3 sequences. Sequencing was performed on blood. The origin of the receptors is a human donor with ulcerative colitis or Crohn's disease, or a healthy co-twin of an affected twin (not recorded which).

The chain combines TRBV30 with TRBJ2-2. The CDR3 has 13 residues. The germline gives CDR1 GTSNPN, CDR2 SVGIG (reference sequence). CDR3 sequence: CACTRVNTGELFF.

The chain is built from TRBV25-1 and TRBJ2-1. The CDR3 spans 14 residues. From germline, CDR1 is MGHDK and CDR2 SYGVNS. The CDR3 reads CASSEFEDYNEQFF.

The chain combines TRBV5-1 with TRBJ2-1; checking the TCRdb D call of TRBD1 is not possible without DNA. The V gene's germline CDR1 is SGHRS and CDR2 YFSETQ. This CDR3 has 15 residues. The CDR3 reads CASSLGTASYNEQFF.

CDR3 amino acids: CASSRDRGTSPLHF. The genes are TRBV6-2 or TRBV6-3 and TRBJ1-6; TCRdb proposes TRBD1, but this gene call is untestable without DNA. Germline loops: CDR1 MNHEY, CDR2 SVGEGT. The CDR3 sequence is 14 residues long.

This chain joins TRBV5-1 and TRBJ2-5. Germline assignment: CDR1 SGHRS and CDR2 YFSETQ. The CDR3 spans 12 residues. The CDR3 protein is CASSYYQETQYF.

V usage is TRBV18 and J usage is TRBJ2-3. Germline V lookup: CDR1 KGHSH, CDR2 LQKENI. This CDR3 spans 12 amino acids. The CDR3 is CASSPPQDTQYF.